This is a list of T cell receptor beta chains from one sample in a study of metastatic and nonmetastatic thyroid tumors. With MiXCR, TCRdb reprocessed the PCR reads. The table has over 25,000 clones, about 20% seen once. Sequencing was done on a sample of blood. These TCRs come from a female donor with papillary thyroid cancer or a benign thyroid nodule (not recorded which). Some clones in this sample may be carry-over from other donors' samples. The CDR3 runs from the conserved cysteine through the conserved F or W. The D gene is left open where the match is weak. Clone size, where shown, is once, few, many, or a class for clones that have expanded.

j_call d_call v_call clone_size cdr3_nt cdr3_aa
TRBJ2-1 - TRBV5-4 few TGTGCCAGCAGCTTTGGGGAGGCCTACCAGCTCAATGAGCAGTTCTTC CASSFGEAYQLNEQFF
TRBJ2-7 - TRBV20-1 many TGCAGTGCTGGGGGGCGGAGCTACGGCGAGCAGTACTTC CSAGGRSYGEQYF
TRBJ2-3 - TRBV20-1 - TGCAGTGCTTTATCTAGAGGGGGGTACACAGATACGCAGTATTTT CSALSRGGYTDTQYF
TRBJ2-3 TRBD2 TRBV11-1 many TGTGCCAGCAGCCAGGGGACTAGCGGCCCATGGGATACGCAGTATTTT CASSQGTSGPWDTQYF
TRBJ2-2 - TRBV5-1 - TGCGCCAGCAGGCCGCAGGCTGCGAACACCGGGGAGCTGTTTTTT CASRPQAANTGELFF
TRBJ2-1 - TRBV7-3 many TGTGCCAGCAGGGGGGACGACAATGAGCAGTTCTTC CASRGDDNEQFF
TRBJ2-7 - TRBV19 many TGTGCCAGTAGTAGTGGGCTAGCCGCCGAATTATACGAGCAGTACTTC CASSSGLAAELYEQYF
TRBJ2-7 TRBD1 TRBV27 - TGTGCCAGCAGTTTATCGGTAATAGACAGGGGGCTATACGAGCAGTACTTC CASSLSVIDRGLYEQYF
TRBJ2-1 - TRBV6-1 many TGTGCCAGCAGCCCTACTGGGGATGAGCAGTTCTTC CASSPTGDEQFF
TRBJ2-1 TRBD2 TRBV7-3 many TGTGCCAGCAGCTCCGTCGGAGTAGCGGGAGGGCATGAGCAGTTCTTC CASSSVGVAGGHEQFF
TRBJ2-1 TRBD1 TRBV29-1 many TGCAGCGTTCGACAGGGGGGCAATGAGCAGTTCTTC CSVRQGGNEQFF
TRBJ2-7 - TRBV27 many TGTGCCAGCAGTTCAACTGGCGGGACATACGAGCAGTACTTC CASSSTGGTYEQYF
TRBJ1-2 - TRBV6-5 medium-sized TGTGCCAGCAGTTACTCGGAAGCTAACTATGGCTACACCTTC CASSYSEANYGYTF
TRBJ1-3 - TRBV9 - TGCGCCAGCAGCGTCTTCGGACAGAAACGAAACACCATATATTTT CASSVFGQKRNTIYF
TRBJ2-1 TRBD2 TRBV3-1 many TGTGCCAGCAGCCAAGATAGTAGACTAGCGGCTTACAATGAGCAGTTCTTC CASSQDSRLAAYNEQFF
TRBJ2-7 TRBD1 TRBV6-2/TRBV6-3 - TGTGCCAGCAGTCCTCTATCAGGACAGGTGGCCTACGAGCAGTACTTC CASSPLSGQVAYEQYF
TRBJ1-1 - TRBV6-1 few TGTGCCAGCAAGGAAGGGCAGAACACTGAAGCTTTCTTT CASKEGQNTEAFF
TRBJ1-5 - TRBV3-1 many TGTGCCAGCAGCCAGGGTGAAACGCTTTTCAATCAGCCCCAGCATTTT CASSQGETLFNQPQHF
TRBJ2-1 TRBD2 TRBV28 many TGTGCCAGCGCCGCGACCGCCGGGACTAGCGTGTACAATGAGCAGTTCTTC CASAATAGTSVYNEQFF
TRBJ1-2 TRBD1 TRBV6-1 few TGTGCCAGCAGTGAAGCTGGGGACAGGCATAACTATGGATACACCTTC CASSEAGDRHNYGYTF
TRBJ1-5 - TRBV20-1 many TGCAGTGCCCTCCCCGGGACGGCAAGTGTCGATCAGCCCCAGCATTTT CSALPGTASVDQPQHF
TRBJ1-6 - TRBV27 medium-sized TGTGCCAGCAGAGCGGGACACGGGAATTCACCCCTCCACTTT CASRAGHGNSPLHF
TRBJ2-1 TRBD2 TRBV3-1 many TGTGCCAGCAGCTCGCGGACTAGCGGGGGGTTGGGATTTGGCGAGCAGTTCTTC CASSSRTSGGLGFGEQFF
TRBJ1-6 - TRBV10-3 many TGTGCCATCAGTGAGTCGAGCAGGGATTCACCCCTCCACTTT CAISESSRDSPLHF
TRBJ2-7 TRBD2 TRBV5-1 many TGCGCCAGCCGAGTGGCGGGGGGGCCCTACGAGCAGTACTTC CASRVAGGPYEQYF